This TCR beta chain emerged from a study of blood T cell repertoires in COVID-19. Authors' analysis steps: It was from reference gene primer amplification that nucleated cell counts were estimated. Here immunoSEQ multiplex PCR was the method, and the copy in TCRdb shows in-frame clones only, minus some. V, J and clone size derive from that table, while D and trimming were established from the DNA sequence. The sample consists of 150,000 to 200,000 clones, over 75% of them appearing once. The clonotype comes from a woman younger than 35 who had recovered from COVID-19. The sample taken for sequencing was PBMCs or T cells enriched from blood (not recorded which).

As DNA, the CDR3 is TGTGCCAGCAGCTGGGGGGCGGGGAGGGCAGATACGCAGTATTTT. Protein sequence: CASSWGAGRADTQYF. The V gene is TRBV7-2, the J gene TRBJ2-3; D is perhaps TRBD2 (7 bases). V was shortened by 4 bases and J by 4 bases, with 15 bases between the two germline ends. Germline V gene lookup returns CDR1 SGHTA and CDR2 FQGNSA. There are 15 residues in the CDR3.